This T cell receptor beta chain was observed in a study of blood T cell repertoires in COVID-19. Study-wide context: COVID-19 samples from acute and convalescent phases originated in the United States, Italy and Spain. PBMCs, B-cell-depleted T cells, or T cells provided the cDNA or gDNA that made up the material.

In the authors' methods: Reference gene primer amplification in the assay estimated nucleated cell counts. Profiling relied on immunoSEQ multiplex PCR, and the TCRdb table lists in-frame clones only, not all of them. That table gives V, J and clone size, and the DNA gave D and trimming. Here the sample spans about 180,000 clones, 88% being singletons. CDR1 is SEHNR and CDR2 is FQNEAQ in the germline V gene (reference sequence). The V end was cut by 6 bases, the J end by 4 bases, with 17 bases between. There are 15 residues in the CDR3. The sequencing input was peripheral blood. The chain recombines TRBV7-9 with TRBJ2-3; D not certain. The TCR sequence derives from a woman aged 30 to 39 with acute or convalescent COVID-19. The CDR3 is CASSFGWQIADTQYF. CDR3 DNA: TGTGCCAGCAGTTTCGGGTGGCAGATCGCAGATACGCAGTATTTT.